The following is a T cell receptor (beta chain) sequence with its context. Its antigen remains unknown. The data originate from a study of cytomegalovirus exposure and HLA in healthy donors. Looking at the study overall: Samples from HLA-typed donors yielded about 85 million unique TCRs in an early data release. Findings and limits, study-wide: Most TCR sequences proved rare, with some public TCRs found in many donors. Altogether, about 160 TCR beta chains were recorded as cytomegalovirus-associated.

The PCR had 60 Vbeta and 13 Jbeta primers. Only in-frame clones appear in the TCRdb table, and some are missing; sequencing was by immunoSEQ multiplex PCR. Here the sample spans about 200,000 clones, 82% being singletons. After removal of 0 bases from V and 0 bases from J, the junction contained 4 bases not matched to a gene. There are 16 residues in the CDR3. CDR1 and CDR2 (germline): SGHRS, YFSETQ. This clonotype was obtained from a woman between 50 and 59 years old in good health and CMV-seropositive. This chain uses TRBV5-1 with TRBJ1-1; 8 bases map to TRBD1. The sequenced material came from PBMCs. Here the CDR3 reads CASSLGTGLMNTEAFF. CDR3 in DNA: TGCGCCAGCAGCTTGGGGACAGGGCTCATGAACACTGAAGCTTTCTTT.